These 3 T cell receptor beta chains were all obtained from the same sample, sequenced in a study of patients and donors after allogeneic stem cell transplantation. TCRdb independently ran MiXCR on the RT-PCR reads; one entry per CDR3 protein. The table records 150,000 to 250,000 distinct CDR3 sequences, 40% to 45% of them present only once. Specimen: blood, either unsorted or a sorted T cell fraction (not recorded which). The receptor source for this set is a human donor who was either an allogeneic HSCT recipient or a stem cell or donor lymphocyte infusion donor (not recorded which). It is not recorded whose cells these are; they may come from a transplant donor.

The chain has TRBV7-6 and TRBJ1-1; the D gene is possibly TRBD1 (5 bases). The CDR3 contains 15 residues. CDR1 is SGHVS and CDR2 is FNYEAQ in the germline V gene. The V end was cut by 2 bases, the J end by 4 bases, with 14 bases between. The CDR3 region has the DNA TGTGCCAGCAGCTTAATAGAGGGGAAGGGCACTGAAGCTTTCTTT. Translating gives CASSLIEGKGTEAFF.

The chain employs TRBV29-1 and TRBJ1-1; possibly TRBD1 for D (5 bases). The germline V gene encodes CDR1 SQVTM and CDR2 ANQGSEA. V was shortened by 3 bases and J by 5 bases, with 13 bases between the two germline ends. There are 13 residues in the CDR3. CDR3 loop: CSVDLTGGTEAFF. Written as DNA, the CDR3 is TGCAGCGTTGATTTGACGGGGGGGACTGAAGCTTTCTTT.

V is TRBV7-2 and J is TRBJ1-5; 10 nucleotides match TRBD1. The CDR3 is made up of 17 amino acids. With 4 bases clipped from V and 2 bases from J, the junction kept 8 bases outside the gene matches. Germline V gene lookup returns CDR1 SGHTA and CDR2 FQGNSA. CDR3 region: CASSSGGTGEGNQPQHF. CDR3 DNA: TGTGCCAGCAGCTCGGGCGGGACAGGGGAGGGCAATCAGCCCCAGCATTTT.